This TCR beta chain was profiled in a study of regulatory T cells in long-lasting Graves disease. Regarding the study as a whole: Persistent cases favored TRBV28, TRBJ1-2 and TRBJ2-5.

As to time point: persistent/refractory GD, antithyroid drugs over 5 years with positive TRAb. Construction of the TCR library relied on RNA isolated from PBMCs. Building of the TCR beta libraries involved iRepertoire HTBI primers and Arm-PCR of CDR3 regions. Each CDR3 protein is one row after TCRdb ran MiXCR on the multiplex PCR reads. The sample has 350,000 to 450,000 distinct CDR3 sequences, around 23% seen once. This clonotype was detected only a few times. As yet, its antigen is unknown. This CDR3 comprises 16 residues. Deletions cut 9 bases from V and 2 bases from J, with 23 bases between. Germline CDR1 reads LGHNT; CDR2 reads FRNRAP.

The input for sequencing was peripheral blood mononuclear cells (PBMCs), taken when the disease was refractory, from a patient treated with antithyroid drugs. The source of this sequence is a woman in her thirties or forties with Graves disease. The chain links TRBV12-5 to TRBJ2-7; perhaps TRBD1 as D (6 bases). The CDR3 DNA reads TGTGCTAGGGGGGAATTAAAGACAGGAAGAACCTACGAGCAGTACTTC. Encoded protein: CARGELKTGRTYEQYF. The full variable domain, completed using reference TRBV12-5 and TRBJ2-7, is DARVTQTPRHKVTEMGQEVTMRCQPILGHNTVFWYRQTMMQGLELLAYFRNRAPLDDSGMPKDRFSAEMPDATLATLKIQPSEPRDSAVYFCARGELKTGRTYEQYFGPGTRLTVT.